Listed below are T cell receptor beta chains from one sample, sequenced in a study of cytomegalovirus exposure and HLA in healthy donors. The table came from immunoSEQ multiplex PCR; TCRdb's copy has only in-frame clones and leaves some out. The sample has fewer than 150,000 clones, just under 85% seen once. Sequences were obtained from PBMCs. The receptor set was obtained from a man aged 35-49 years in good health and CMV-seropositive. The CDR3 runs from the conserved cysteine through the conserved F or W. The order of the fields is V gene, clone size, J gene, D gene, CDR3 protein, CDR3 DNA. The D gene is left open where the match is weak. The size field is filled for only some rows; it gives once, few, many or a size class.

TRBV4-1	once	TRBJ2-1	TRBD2	CASAGGASGDREQFF	TGCGCCAGCGCCGGGGGGGCTAGCGGAGACAGGGAGCAGTTCTTC
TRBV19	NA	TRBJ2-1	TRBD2	CASSIDYAGGFYNEQFF	TGTGCCAGTAGTATAGATTATGCGGGGGGTTTCTACAATGAGCAGTTCTTC
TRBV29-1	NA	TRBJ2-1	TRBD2	CSVEGLAGYNEQFF	TGCAGCGTTGAAGGACTAGCGGGCTACAATGAGCAGTTCTTC
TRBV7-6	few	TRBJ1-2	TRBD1	CASSSWDRANYGYTF	TGTGCCAGCAGCTCCTGGGACAGGGCCAACTATGGCTACACCTTC
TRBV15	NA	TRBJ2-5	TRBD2	CATSRSGLAGKETQYF	TGTGCCACCAGCAGATCCGGACTAGCGGGGAAAGAGACCCAGTACTTC
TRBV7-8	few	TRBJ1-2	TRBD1	CASSMDRGPNYGYTF	TGTGCCAGCAGCATGGACAGGGGGCCGAACTATGGCTACACCTTC
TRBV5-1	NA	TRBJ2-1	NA	CASSQGSNNEQFF	TGCGCCAGCAGTCAGGGGTCGAACAATGAGCAGTTCTTC
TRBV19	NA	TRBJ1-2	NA	CASRRTANYGYTF	TGTGCCAGTAGAAGGACAGCTAACTATGGCTACACCTTC
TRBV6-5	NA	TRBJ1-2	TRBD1	CASSKGQALYGYTF	TGTGCCAGCAGTAAGGGACAGGCGCTCTATGGCTACACCTTC
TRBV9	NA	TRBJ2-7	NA	CASSVGWGGYEQYF	TGTGCCAGCAGCGTAGGGTGGGGAGGCTACGAGCAGTACTTC
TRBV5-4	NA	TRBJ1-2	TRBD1	CASSFTTGTGGYTF	TGTGCCAGCAGCTTTACTACCGGGACAGGTGGCTACACCTTC
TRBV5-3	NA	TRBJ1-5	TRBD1	CARSLVGGQGNQPQHF	TGTGCCAGAAGCTTGGTGGGGGGACAGGGAAATCAGCCCCAGCATTTT
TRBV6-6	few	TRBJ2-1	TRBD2	CASSFRGGAHTNEQFF	TGTGCCAGCAGTTTCCGGGGGGGCGCCCACACCAATGAGCAGTTCTTC
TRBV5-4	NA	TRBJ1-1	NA	CASSTQGGRSEAFF	TGTGCCAGCAGTACACAGGGCGGGAGGTCTGAAGCTTTCTTT
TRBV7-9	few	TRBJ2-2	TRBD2	CASSLFSGRQTGELFF	TGTGCCAGCAGCTTATTTAGCGGGAGACAAACCGGGGAGCTGTTTTTT
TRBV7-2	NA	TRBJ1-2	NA	CASSLVGINYGYTF	TGTGCCAGCAGCTTAGTCGGGATAAACTATGGCTACACCTTC
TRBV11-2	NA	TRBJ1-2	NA	CASSLPDRNYGYTF	TGTGCCAGCAGCTTACCGGACAGAAATTATGGCTACACCTTC
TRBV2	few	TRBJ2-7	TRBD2	CASSGRENTYEQYF	TGTGCCAGCAGTGGGCGGGAGAACACCTACGAGCAGTACTTC
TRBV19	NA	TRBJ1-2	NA	CASRPPEESYATPNYGYTF	TGTGCCAGTAGGCCCCCTGAAGAGTCCTACGCAACTCCGAACTATGGCTACACCTTC
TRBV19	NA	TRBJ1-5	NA	CASSIGFRGPNQPQHF	TGTGCCAGTAGTATAGGTTTCAGGGGTCCTAATCAGCCCCAGCATTTT
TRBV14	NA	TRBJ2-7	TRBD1	CASSSTGGHRNYEQYF	TGTGCCAGCAGCTCAACAGGGGGGCACCGAAACTACGAGCAGTACTTC
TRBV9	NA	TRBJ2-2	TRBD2	CASSVDGSGGPTNTGELFF	TGTGCCAGCAGCGTAGATGGTAGCGGGGGCCCTACGAACACCGGGGAGCTGTTTTTT
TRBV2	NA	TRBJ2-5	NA	CASRQTGDSLSEQYF	TGTGCCAGCCGACAAACGGGGGACAGCCTTTCGGAGCAGTACTTC
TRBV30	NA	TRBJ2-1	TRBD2	CAWSVVGGGPNEQFF	TGTGCCTGGAGTGTCGTAGGCGGGGGACCCAATGAGCAGTTCTTC
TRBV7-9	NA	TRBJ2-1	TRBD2	CASSLAAGPNEQFF	TGTGCCAGCAGCTTAGCAGCGGGACCTAATGAGCAGTTCTTC
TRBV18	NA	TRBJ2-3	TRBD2	CASSKRTSDLTDTQYF	TGTGCCAGCTCAAAAAGGACTAGCGACCTCACAGATACGCAGTATTTT
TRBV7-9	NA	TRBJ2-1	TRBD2	CASSSAGSNERFF	TGTGCCAGCAGTTCAGCGGGATCTAATGAGCGGTTCTTC
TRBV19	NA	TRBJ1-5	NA	CASSIGGWSNQPQHF	TGTGCCAGTAGTATAGGCGGGTGGAGCAATCAGCCCCAGCATTTT
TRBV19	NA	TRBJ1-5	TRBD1	CASRPEGAARKWHF	TGTGCCAGTCGTCCGGAGGGGGCCGCTAGAAAATGGCATTTT
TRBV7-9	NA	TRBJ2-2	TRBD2	CVKGGLAGGPDTGELFF	TGTGTCAAAGGGGGTCTAGCGGGAGGGCCCGACACCGGGGAGCTGTTTTTT
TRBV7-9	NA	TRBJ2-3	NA	CASSSNRDTRTDTQYF	TGTGCCAGCAGTTCAAACCGGGACACTCGCACAGATACGCAGTATTTT
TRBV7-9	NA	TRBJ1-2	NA	CASSLSSGQDGYTF	TGTGCCAGCAGCTTATCGTCAGGGCAAGATGGCTACACCTTC
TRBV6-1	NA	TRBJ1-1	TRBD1	CASREQGARTEAFF	TGTGCCAGCAGAGAACAGGGGGCAAGAACTGAAGCTTTCTTT
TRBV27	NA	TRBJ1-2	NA	CASTSLGGSTDGYTF	TGTGCCAGCACCTCACTAGGAGGGAGTACAGATGGCTACACCTTC
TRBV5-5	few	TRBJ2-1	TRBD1	CASSIGQAPYNEQFF	TGTGCCAGCAGCATCGGACAGGCCCCCTACAATGAGCAGTTCTTC
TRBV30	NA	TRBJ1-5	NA	CAWGPDSNQPQHF	TGTGCCTGGGGCCCTGATAGCAATCAGCCCCAGCATTTT
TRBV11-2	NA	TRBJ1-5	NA	CASSSSGQGNQPQHF	TGTGCCAGCAGCTCTTCAGGGCAGGGCAATCAGCCCCAGCATTTT
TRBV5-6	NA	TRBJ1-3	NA	CASSLWGGNTIYF	TGTGCCAGCAGCTTGTGGGGGGGGAACACCATATATTTT
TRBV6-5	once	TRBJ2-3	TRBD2	CASASAGAIDTQYF	TGTGCCAGTGCGAGCGCGGGAGCCATAGATACGCAGTATTTT
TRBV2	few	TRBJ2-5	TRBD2	CASSEGGRAQETQYF	TGTGCCAGCAGTGAAGGGGGGAGGGCACAAGAGACCCAGTACTTC
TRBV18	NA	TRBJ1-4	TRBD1	CASSLTGGTNEKLFF	TGTGCCAGCTCACTTACAGGGGGCACTAATGAAAAACTGTTTTTT